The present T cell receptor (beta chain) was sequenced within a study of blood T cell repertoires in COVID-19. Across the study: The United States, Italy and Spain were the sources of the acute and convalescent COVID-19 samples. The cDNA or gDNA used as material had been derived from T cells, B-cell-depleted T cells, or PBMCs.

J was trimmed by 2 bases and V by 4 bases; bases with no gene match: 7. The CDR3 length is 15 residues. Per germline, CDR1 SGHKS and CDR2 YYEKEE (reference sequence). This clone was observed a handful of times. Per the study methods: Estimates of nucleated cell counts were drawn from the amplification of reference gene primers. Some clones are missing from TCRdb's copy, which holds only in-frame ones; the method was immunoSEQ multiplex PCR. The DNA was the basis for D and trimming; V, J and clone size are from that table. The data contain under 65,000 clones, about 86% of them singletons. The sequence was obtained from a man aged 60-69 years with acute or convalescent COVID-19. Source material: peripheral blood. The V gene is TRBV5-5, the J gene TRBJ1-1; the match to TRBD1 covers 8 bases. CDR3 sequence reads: CASSGEQGVNTEAFF. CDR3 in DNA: TGTGCCAGCAGCGGTGAACAGGGGGTAAACACTGAAGCTTTCTTT.